The following is a TCR beta chain sequence with its context. Antigen: not known. The study ran its PCR with 60 Vbeta and 13 Jbeta primers. Clones were sequenced by immunoSEQ multiplex PCR, and TCRdb holds only the in-frame ones, with some missing. The sample yields some 80,000 clones, about 78% seen once. The sample originates from a study of cytomegalovirus exposure and HLA in healthy donors. The donors, nominally healthy at sampling, likely had unrecorded immune exposures. The study's findings and limits: A previous analysis found most TCR beta V segments productive roughly 90% or roughly 30% of the time. Trimming of TCR beta V- and J-genes showed a link, identified in a later analysis, to a missense DCLRE1C variant. Most observed TCR sequences were rare, whereas some public TCRs were detected in many donors.

With 6 bases clipped from V and 0 bases from J, the junction kept 5 bases outside the gene matches. The CDR3 runs to 14 residues. Germline CDR1 MNHEY, CDR2 SVGAGI. The V call is TRBV6-5, the J call TRBJ2-7; TRBD1 aligns across 7 bases. Input material: PBMCs. The clonotype comes from a man aged 40-49 years in good health and CMV-seronegative. The CDR3 sequence is CASSRGTVSYEQYF. The CDR3 coding sequence is TGTGCCAGCAGCCGAGGGACAGTCTCCTACGAGCAGTACTTC.